What follows are 25 T cell receptor beta chains derived from one specimen sequenced in a study of T cells in Graves' hyperthyroidism and ophthalmopathy. There were TCR beta CDR3 regions amplified from RNA transcripts. The primer set for the first-round RT-PCR of the TCR CDR3 was HTBI. TCRdb reprocessed the multiplex PCR reads with MiXCR, giving one entry per CDR3 protein. The repertoire holds fewer than 500,000 distinct CDR3 sequences, with roughly 14% as singletons. Sequencing used blood. The receptors here all came from a man in his thirties or forties with Graves' hyperthyroidism that later progressed to Graves' ophthalmopathy.

The CDR3: CASTVGNSGGVSEQFF. The CDR3 DNA is TGTGCCAGCACCGTCGGAAATAGCGGGGGTGTCAGTGAGCAGTTCTTC. The V gene is TRBV7-9, the J gene TRBJ2-1; the match to TRBD2 covers 9 bases. Germline trimming cut 7 bases from V and 9 bases from J; bases unmatched to any gene: 16. Germline V gene lookup returns CDR1 SEHNR and CDR2 FQNEAQ (reference sequence). The CDR3 loop spans 16 amino acids.

This clonotype was detected many times. The chain joins TRBV5-1 to TRBJ2-7, with TRBD1 matching over 8 bases. The CDR3 runs 13 residues. After removal of 5 bases from V and 6 bases from J, the junction contained 7 bases not matched to a gene. Germline V gene lookup returns CDR1 SGHRS and CDR2 YFSETQ. The CDR3 here is CASRSTGVSEQYF. CDR3 DNA sequence: TGCGCCAGCAGATCGACAGGGGTAAGCGAGCAGTACTTC.

A few counts support this clonotype. The chain has TRBV11-2 and TRBJ2-7, with a possible D match to TRBD1 (5 bases). CDR3 length: 14 residues. Germline V lookup: CDR1 SGHAT, CDR2 FQNNGV. Trimming removed 4 bases at V and 5 bases at J, with 15 bases between. CDR3 sequence (DNA): TGTGCCAGCAGCTCGGCTCTCGCAGGGAACGAGCAGTACTTC. Its protein product is CASSSALAGNEQYF.

This clonotype was counted at least ten times. CDR3 region: CASSPRESMNTEAFF. CDR3 DNA sequence: TGTGCCAGCAGTCCCCGGGAAAGTATGAACACTGAAGCTTTCTTT. The V gene is TRBV28, the J gene TRBJ1-1; unclear D gene. The CDR3 runs 15 residues. Trimming took 5 bases from V and 0 from J, leaving 13 bases between them. Per germline, CDR1 MDHEN and CDR2 SYDVKM.

The chain has TRBV18 and TRBJ1-1, with D possibly TRBD1 on 6 matching bases. The CDR3 spans 17 residues. Germline V gene lookup returns CDR1 KGHSH and CDR2 LQKENI. V was trimmed by 4 bases and J by 3 bases, leaving 21 bases between them. The CDR3 bases are TGTGCCAGCTCACTCCAAGGTTACCGGAGGGGGGACACTGAAGCTTTCTTT. This gives the protein CASSLQGYRRGDTEAFF.

In its sample, this clonotype was seen a few times. The chain links TRBV6-1 to TRBJ1-5; 8 nucleotides match TRBD1. Per germline, CDR1 MNHNS and CDR2 SASEGT. V shed 5 bases, J shed 5 bases, and the junction held 11 bases outside the gene matches. The CDR3 extends over 16 amino acids. In DNA form, the CDR3 reads TGTGCCAGCAGTCCCCGGACAGGGAGAGTGGATCAGCCCCAGCATTTT. Translating gives CASSPRTGRVDQPQHF.

The gene calls are TRBV20-1 and TRBJ2-7; D remains ambiguous. The CDR3 runs 11 residues. Germline CDR1 and CDR2: DFQATT and SNEGSKA (reference sequence). V lost 3 bases and J 3 bases, leaving 6 bases between the germline ends. The CDR3 loop is CSARMDYEQYF. In DNA form, the CDR3 reads TGCAGTGCTAGGATGGACTACGAGCAGTACTTC.

This clonotype was counted a few times. The chain uses TRBV9 and TRBJ2-2, with 7 bases lining up with TRBD2. The CDR3 contains 16 residues. V shed 0 bases, J shed 0 bases, and the junction held 2 bases outside the gene matches. Germline lookup yields CDR1 SGDLS and CDR2 YYNGEE. The CDR3 nucleotides are TGTGCCAGCAGCGTAGGAGCGGGGTCGAACACCGGGGAGCTGTTTTTT. Its protein is CASSVGAGSNTGELFF.

The CDR3 protein is CASSQVRIGVGTDTQYF. The CDR3, as DNA: TGTGCCAGCAGCCAAGTGAGGATCGGGGTGGGCACAGATACGCAGTATTTT. The chain joins TRBV14 to TRBJ2-3, with D perhaps matching TRBD2 (5 bases). The CDR3 covers 17 residues. Looked up from germline, CDR1 is SGHDN and CDR2 is FVKESK. Trimming removed 1 base at V and 1 base at J, with 15 bases between. Based on the CDR3 plus reference TRBV14 and TRBJ2-3, the full variable domain is EAGVTQFPSHSVIEKGQTVTLRCDPISGHDNLYWYRRVMGKEIKFLLHFVKESKQDESGMPNNRFLAERTGGTYSTLKVQPAELEDSGVYFCASSQVRIGVGTDTQYFGPGTRLTVL.

There are many counts of this clonotype. The rearrangement joins TRBV11-2 to TRBJ2-3; D unresolved. The CDR3 is 13 residues long. V lost 0 bases and J 4 bases, leaving 5 bases between the germline ends. Germline CDR1 reads SGHAT; CDR2 reads FQNNGV. The CDR3 DNA is TGTGCCAGCAGCTTAGATTCCCCAGATACGCAGTATTTT. Its protein is CASSLDSPDTQYF.

Ten or more counts support this clonotype. The J gene is TRBJ1-5, the V gene TRBV4-1; D possibly corresponds to TRBD1 (5 bases). The CDR3 is 16 residues long. Per germline, CDR1 MGHRA and CDR2 YSYEKL. Trimming pared 2 bases from V and 1 base from J, leaving 12 bases between. DNA of the CDR3: TGCGCCAGCAGCCAAAAATTGGGACCGAGCAATCAGCCCCAGCATTTT. It yields the protein CASSQKLGPSNQPQHF.

This clonotype was counted at least ten times. V usage is TRBV28 and J usage is TRBJ1-1, with TRBD1 identical over 9 bases. This CDR3 comprises 16 residues. With V trimmed by 5 bases and J by 7 bases, 14 bases remained unmatched. The germline CDR1 and CDR2 sequences are MDHEN and SYDVKM. The CDR3 sequence is CASSTVGQGAYYEAFF. CDR3 sequence (DNA): TGTGCCAGCAGTACCGTGGGACAGGGTGCCTACTATGAAGCTTTCTTT.

This clonotype occurred many times. This chain uses TRBV5-1 with TRBJ1-1, with D possibly matching TRBD1 (5 bases). This CDR3 has 13 residues. The ends were cut back, 6 bases at V and 1 base at J, with 10 bases in the middle. From germline, CDR1 is SGHRS and CDR2 YFSETQ. CDR3 protein: CASNPTENTEAFF. The CDR3 DNA reads TGCGCCAGCAACCCGACAGAGAACACTGAAGCTTTCTTT.

A word on this clonotype: A much larger clone lies a single base off, so this may be a read error. The gene calls are TRBV7-3 and TRBJ2-5, with 7 positions matching TRBD1. The CDR3 is 14 residues long. CDR1 is SGHTA and CDR2 is FQGTGA in the germline V gene. The CDR3 here is CAGSLTGERETQYF. Written as DNA, the CDR3 is TGTGCCGGCAGCTTAACAGGGGAACGAGAGACCCAGTACTTC.

This clonotype turned up a few times. One base away lies a much larger clone, so this may be a sequencing read error. V and J are TRBV2 and TRBJ2-1, with D uncertain. CDR3 size: 14 residues. The germline CDR1 and CDR2 sequences are SNHLY and FYNNEI. CDR3 in DNA: TGTGCCGGCAGTGAATGGTACCCCTACAATGAGCAGTTCTTC. It yields the protein CAGSEWYPYNEQFF.

This clonotype has more than one count but fewer than ten. The chain recombines TRBV29-1 with TRBJ1-2; D gene uncertain. CDR1 is SQVTM and CDR2 is ANQGSEA in the germline V gene. The CDR3 runs to 12 residues. The germline V and J ends were trimmed by 4 bases and 3 bases, with 9 bases remaining between them. The CDR3 region is CSVGAGYYGYTF. CDR3 sequence (DNA): TGCAGCGTTGGAGCGGGGTACTATGGCTACACCTTC. Together with reference TRBV29-1 and TRBJ1-2, the CDR3 gives the full variable domain: SAVISQKPSRDICQRGTSLTIQCQVDSQVTMMFWYRQQPGQSLTLIATANQGSEATYESGFVIDKFPISRPNLTFSTLTVSNMSPEDSSIYLCSVGAGYYGYTFGSGTRLTVV.

This clonotype was recorded a few times. The V and J genes are TRBV6-1 and TRBJ2-1; D is perhaps TRBD1 or TRBD2 (5 bases each). V was shortened by 8 bases and J by 9 bases, with 17 bases between the two germline ends. The CDR3 is 13 residues long. The germline CDR1 and CDR2 sequences are MNHNS and SASEGT. For the CDR3, the DNA is TGTGCCAGCCAGGGACGGGGCGGTGGTGAGCAGTTCTTC. Translation: CASQGRGGGEQFF.

This rearrangement joins TRBV10-3 to TRBJ2-1, with 10 bases fitting TRBD2. V lost 2 bases to trimming and J lost 7 bases; unmatched junction nucleotides: 2. The CDR3 runs 14 residues. The germline V gene encodes CDR1 ENHRY and CDR2 SYGVKD. The CDR3 DNA reads as TGTGCCATCAGTGAGCCAGCGGGGGGGAATGAGCAGTTCTTC. This encodes CAISEPAGGNEQFF.

This clonotype has a count of ten or more. V gene TRBV12-3 or TRBV12-4 combines with J gene TRBJ1-5; D is undetermined. The germline V and J ends were trimmed by 2 bases and 7 bases, with 9 bases remaining between them. The CDR3 sequence is 13 residues long. CDR3 sequence: CASSLKVEQPQHF. CDR3 DNA sequence: TGTGCCAGCAGTTTAAAGGTGGAACAGCCCCAGCATTTT.

This clonotype was observed many times. The chain combines TRBV18 with TRBJ1-6; perhaps TRBD1 as D (6 bases). From germline, CDR1 is KGHSH and CDR2 LQKENI. CDR3 length: 13 residues. The V end was cut by 6 bases, the J end by 8 bases, with 11 bases between. CDR3 amino acids: CASSADRDSPLHF. The CDR3 coding sequence is TGTGCCAGCTCCGCGGACAGAGATTCACCCCTCCACTTT. Filled out from reference TRBV18 and TRBJ1-6, the complete variable domain reads NAGVMQNPRHLVRRRGQEARLRCSPMKGHSHVYWYRQLPEEGLKFMVYLQKENIIDESGMPKERFSAEFPKEGPSILRIQQVVRGDSAAYFCASSADRDSPLHFGNGTRLTVT.

On this clonotype itself: Since a much larger clone is just one base distant, this may be a read error. This chain uses TRBV27 with TRBJ1-1; D gene uncertain. The CDR3 loop spans 15 amino acids. The germline CDR1 and CDR2 sequences are MNHEY and SMNVEV (reference sequence). Trimming removed 4 bases from V and 0 bases from J, with 12 bases in between. The DNA for the CDR3 is TGTGCCAGCAGTTACTCCACAGAGCTGAACACTGAAGCTTTCTTT. Translation: CASSYSTELNTEAFF.

The sample holds many counts of this clonotype. The rearrangement uses TRBV6-1 and TRBJ2-7; D unclear. The CDR3 sequence is 12 residues long. V was pared by 5 bases and J by 6 bases, with 11 bases between. CDR1 is MNHNS and CDR2 is SASEGT in the germline V gene. The CDR3, as DNA: TGTGCCAGCAGTTCCGTCTGGGGCGAGCAGTACTTC. Translated: CASSSVWGEQYF.

Details on this clonotype: This may stem from a read error, because a much larger clone lies one nucleotide away. This chain joins TRBV5-1 and TRBJ2-3; D unresolved. The DNA end is more similar to TRBJ1-5, so the J call may be wrong. Germline lookup yields CDR1 SGHRS and CDR2 YFSETQ. CDR3 length: 14 amino acids. Here the CDR3 reads CASSLTSVRDTQHF. The CDR3 region has the DNA TGCGCCAGCAGCTTGACTAGCGTCCGAGATACGCAGCATTTT.

The rearrangement joins TRBV28 to TRBJ2-5, with unresolved D. Germline V lookup: CDR1 MDHEN, CDR2 SYDVKM. Trimming pared 3 bases from V and 5 bases from J, leaving 16 bases between. CDR3 length: 15 amino acids. The CDR3 loop is CASSFNRVSRETQYF. CDR3 DNA: TGTGCCAGCAGTTTTAATCGAGTTAGCCGGGAGACCCAGTACTTC.

This clonotype was picked up a small number of times. The gene calls are TRBV18 and TRBJ2-7; 7 bases match TRBD1. V lost 3 bases, J lost 3 bases, and 2 bases stayed unmatched. Germline CDR1 is KGHSH and CDR2 is LQKENI. This CDR3 has 13 residues. The chain's CDR3 is CASSPRTGYEQYF. The CDR3 DNA is TGTGCCAGCTCACCCCGGACAGGCTACGAGCAGTACTTC.